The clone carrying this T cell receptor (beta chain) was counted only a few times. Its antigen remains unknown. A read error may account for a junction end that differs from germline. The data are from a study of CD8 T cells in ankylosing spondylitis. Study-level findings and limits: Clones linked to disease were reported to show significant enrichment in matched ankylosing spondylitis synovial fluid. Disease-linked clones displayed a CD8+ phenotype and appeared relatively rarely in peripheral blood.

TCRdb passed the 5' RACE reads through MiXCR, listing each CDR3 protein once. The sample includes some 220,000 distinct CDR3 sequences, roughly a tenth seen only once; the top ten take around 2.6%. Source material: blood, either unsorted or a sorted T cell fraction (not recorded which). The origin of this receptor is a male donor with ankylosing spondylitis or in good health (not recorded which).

For the CDR3, the DNA is TGCAGTGCTAGCGCAGGACAGGGGGGATCGGGGGATGAAGAACTGTTTTTT. This encodes CSASAGQGGSGDEELFF. The rearrangement links TRBV20-1 to TRBJ1-4; 10 bases match TRBD1. This CDR3 is 17 amino acids long. Looked up from germline, CDR1 is DFQATT and CDR2 is SNEGSKA (reference sequence).